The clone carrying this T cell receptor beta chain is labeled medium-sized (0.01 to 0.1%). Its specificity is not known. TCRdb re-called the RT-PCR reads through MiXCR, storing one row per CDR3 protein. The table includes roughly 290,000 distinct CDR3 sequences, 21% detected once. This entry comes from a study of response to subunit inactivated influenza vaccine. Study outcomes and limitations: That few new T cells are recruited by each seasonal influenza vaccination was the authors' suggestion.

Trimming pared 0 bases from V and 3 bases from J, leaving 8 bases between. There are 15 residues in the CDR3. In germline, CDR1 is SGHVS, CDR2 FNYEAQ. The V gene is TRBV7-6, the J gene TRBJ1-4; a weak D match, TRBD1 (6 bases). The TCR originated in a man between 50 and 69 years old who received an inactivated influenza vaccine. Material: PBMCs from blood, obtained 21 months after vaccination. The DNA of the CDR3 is TGTGCCAGCAGCTTAGCAACAGGGCCTAATGAAAAACTGTTTTTT. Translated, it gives CASSLATGPNEKLFF.